This passage covers 30 T cell receptor beta chains from one sample sequenced in a study of T cell responses to AZD1222 COVID-19 vaccine. Assay used: immunoSEQ multiplex PCR; TCRdb lists only in-frame clones, some missing. The repertoire includes around 140,000 clones, over 75% of them detected once, and 6.5% to 8.5% sits in the top ten. The specimen was peripheral blood, collected 28 days after the second dose of the MenACWY control vaccine. These receptors originate from an adult who received the MenACWY meningococcal vaccine as a control.

V and J are TRBV11-2 and TRBJ1-4, with 7 bases that match TRBD1. The trim removed 5 bases at V and 8 bases at J, leaving 8 bases unmatched. The CDR3 is 14 residues long. Germline V gene data show CDR1 as SGHAT and CDR2 as FQNNGV. CDR3 nucleotides: TGTGCCAGCAGCCCAGACAGGGTGGTAGAAAAACTGTTTTTT. As protein: CASSPDRVVEKLFF.

This chain links TRBV7-9 with TRBJ1-5, with 10 bases identical to TRBD1. Trimming removed 1 base from V and 1 base from J; junction bases left unmatched: 7. This CDR3 has 18 residues. Per the germline V gene, CDR1 is SEHNR and CDR2 is FQNEAQ (reference sequence). For the CDR3, the DNA is TGTGCCAGCAGCTTAGACTTGGGGACAGGGGTGAGCAATCAGCCCCAGCATTTT. Its protein product is CASSLDLGTGVSNQPQHF. Based on the CDR3 plus reference TRBV7-9 and TRBJ1-5, the full variable domain is DTGVSQNPRHKITKRGQNVTFRCDPISEHNRLYWYRQTLGQGPEFLTYFQNEAQLEKSRLLSDRFSAERPKGSFSTLEIQRTEQGDSAMYLCASSLDLGTGVSNQPQHFGDGTRLSIL.

The gene calls are TRBV3-1 (or the pseudogene TRBV3-2) and TRBJ2-5; TRBD2 matches 8 bases. The CDR3 totals 15 residues. Trimming at V came to 1 base and at J to 6 bases, leaving 7 bases not matched to a gene. Germline CDR1 and CDR2: LGHDT and YNNKEL (reference sequence). CDR3 DNA: TGTGCCAGCAGCCAAGCCGGGGGGGTGGGCAAGACCCAGTACTTC. Its protein is CASSQAGGVGKTQYF.

The chain is built from TRBV20-1 and TRBJ1-5; maybe TRBD1 (6 bases). The CDR3 covers 11 residues. From germline, CDR1 is DFQATT and CDR2 SNEGSKA (reference sequence). V was clipped by 6 bases and J by 9 bases, with 12 bases between them. CDR3 DNA: TGCAGTGCAACCCAGGGGAGGCCCCAGCATTTT. Residues: CSATQGRPQHF.

DNA of the CDR3: TGTGCCAGCAGCTTAGGGCCGCGCTATGGCTACACCTTC. Amino acid sequence: CASSLGPRYGYTF. This sequence joins TRBV11-2 and TRBJ1-2; D gene unclear. The V gene lost 1 base and the J gene lost 4 bases, with 7 bases spanning the gap. The CDR3 has 13 amino acids. Germline V gene sequence: CDR1 SGHAT, CDR2 FQNNGV.

V is TRBV5-1 and J is TRBJ1-1; no clear D. Germline V gene data show CDR1 as SGHRS and CDR2 as YFSETQ. V lost 0 bases, J lost 2 bases, and 8 bases lay in between. This CDR3 region has 14 residues. The CDR3 protein is CASSLVWGNTEAFF. The DNA for the CDR3 is TGCGCCAGCAGCTTGGTCTGGGGAAACACTGAAGCTTTCTTT.

This chain links TRBV30 with TRBJ1-6; D possibly corresponds to TRBD1 (6 bases). V was cut by 1 base and J by 7 bases, with 8 bases left in between. This CDR3 is built from 13 residues. The V gene's germline CDR1 is GTSNPN and CDR2 SVGIG (reference sequence). For the CDR3, the DNA is TGTGCCTGGAGTGCGGACAGAAATTCACCCCTCCACTTT. Encoded protein: CAWSADRNSPLHF.

This clone was observed once. The rearrangement uses TRBV28 and TRBJ2-1; TRBD2 is a possible D gene (5 bases). This CDR3 is 16 amino acids long. Trimming pared 3 bases from V and 3 bases from J, leaving 15 bases between. In germline, CDR1 is MDHEN, CDR2 SYDVKM. The CDR3 sequence: CASSLANKRIYNEQFF. The CDR3, as DNA: TGTGCCAGCAGTTTGGCCAACAAGCGGATCTACAATGAGCAGTTCTTC.

The chain has TRBV7-2 and TRBJ2-3; D possibly corresponds to TRBD1 (6 bases). The CDR3 is made up of 16 amino acids. The V and J ends lost 3 bases and 8 bases respectively, with 21 bases between them. Germline V gene lookup returns CDR1 SGHTA and CDR2 FQGNSA. The CDR3 loop is CASSFFPTGPPGTQYF. The CDR3 DNA sequence: TGTGCCAGCAGCTTTTTTCCCACAGGGCCTCCAGGTACGCAGTATTTT.

The table lists this clone with a count of one. The chain employs TRBV4-1 and TRBJ1-5, with unresolved D. The CDR3 has 15 residues. The germline V and J ends were trimmed by 0 bases and 9 bases, with 15 bases remaining between them. Germline V lookup: CDR1 MGHRA, CDR2 YSYEKL. This CDR3 is CASSQDSPVQRPQHF. CDR3 DNA sequence: TGCGCCAGCAGCCAAGATAGCCCGGTTCAGCGGCCCCAGCATTTT.

This chain uses TRBV5-5 with TRBJ2-7; 8 nucleotides match TRBD1. The V gene end was trimmed by 1 base and the J gene end by 1 base; junction bases not matched to a gene: 4. In germline, CDR1 is SGHKS, CDR2 YYEKEE (reference sequence). CDR3 length: 15 residues. The CDR3 DNA sequence: TGTGCCAGCAGCTTGAGGACAGGGTTTTCCTACGAGCAGTACGTC. Residues: CASSLRTGFSYEQYV.

The chain couples TRBV5-8 to TRBJ2-7, with no clear D. V was clipped by 2 bases and J by 3 bases, with 6 bases between them. Germline CDR1 reads SGHTS; CDR2 reads YDEGEE. CDR3 size: 12 residues. The CDR3 reads CASSFANYEQYV. The DNA of the CDR3 is TGTGCCAGCAGCTTCGCCAACTACGAGCAGTACGTC.

This chain uses TRBV5-1 with TRBJ1-4; 9 bases are shared with TRBD1. This CDR3 region has 18 residues. V shed 4 bases and J 4 bases; nucleotides not matched to a gene: 14. Germline assignment: CDR1 SGHRS and CDR2 YFSETQ. CDR3 in DNA: TGCGCCAGCAGCCCATTTGACAGGGGGACAGTATTTAATGAAAAACTGTTTTTT. It is translated as CASSPFDRGTVFNEKLFF.

This clone appeared a single time. The chain employs TRBV21-1 and TRBJ2-7. TRBV21-1 is labeled a pseudogene. The CDR3 loop spans 21 amino acids. In DNA, the CDR3 is TGTGCCAGCAGCGAAGTTCATCCCGGGCCCGCCTACCCAACAGTGGCCTACGAGCAGTACGTC. Translated, it gives CASSEVHPGPAYPTVAYEQYV.

This clone was seen a few times. This sequence joins TRBV3-1 (or the pseudogene TRBV3-2) and TRBJ2-3; D remains ambiguous. V shed 4 bases and J shed 6 bases, with 20 bases lying between them. The CDR3 is made up of 16 amino acids. Germline-derived CDR1 and CDR2 are LGHDT and YNNKEL (reference sequence). The CDR3 region has the DNA TGTGCCAGCAGCCCCGGTTGGACGGATAAGATCGATACGCAGTATTTT. Translation gives CASSPGWTDKIDTQYF.

This clone was found once. This chain connects TRBV19 to TRBJ2-1; D tentatively fits TRBD1 or TRBD2 (5 bases each). Trimming took 4 bases from V and 0 from J, leaving 7 bases between them. There are 14 residues in the CDR3. Looked up from germline, CDR1 is LNHDA and CDR2 is SQIVND (reference sequence). The CDR3 sequence: CASSKGSSYNEQFF. CDR3 DNA: TGTGCCAGTAGTAAGGGGAGCTCCTACAATGAGCAGTTCTTC.

This rearrangement joins TRBV19 to TRBJ2-1, with 10 positions matching TRBD1. This CDR3 has 17 amino acids. The V and J ends lost 3 bases and 0 bases, in that order; junction bases with no gene match: 5. Germline V gives CDR1 LNHDA, CDR2 SQIVND (reference sequence). CDR3 amino acids: CASSIWTGGISYNEQFF. The DNA for the CDR3 is TGTGCCAGTAGTATCTGGACAGGGGGGATCTCCTACAATGAGCAGTTCTTC.

The gene calls are TRBV6-5 and TRBJ1-4; TRBD1 matches at 8 bases. The CDR3 consists of 14 residues. The germline V gene encodes CDR1 MNHEY and CDR2 SVGAGI. With 6 bases clipped from V and 6 bases from J, the junction kept 6 bases outside the gene matches. The CDR3 DNA reads as TGTGCCAGCAGGCGGGACAGGTGGTATGAAAAACTGTTTTTT. Amino acids: CASRRDRWYEKLFF.

The chain combines TRBV29-1 with TRBJ1-1, with D possibly matching TRBD1 (6 bases). The CDR3 has 14 residues. Germline V CDR1 and CDR2: SQVTM, ANQGSEA. The V gene lost 5 bases and the J gene lost 6 bases, with 19 bases spanning the gap. As DNA, the CDR3 is TGCAGCGTTCACAGGGAGGATCGTCAGGCTGAAGCTTTCTTT. Protein product: CSVHREDRQAEAFF.

The V gene is TRBV6-5, the J gene TRBJ2-5, with 10 bases identical to TRBD1. This CDR3 is built from 15 residues. The germline gives CDR1 MNHEY, CDR2 SVGAGI. Trimming cost V 5 bases and J 5 bases; bases outside gene matches: 8. CDR3: CASSQSGQGVETQYF. DNA of the CDR3: TGTGCCAGCAGTCAGAGTGGACAGGGGGTTGAGACCCAGTACTTC.

This chain joins TRBV4-1 and TRBJ1-3; 7 positions agree with TRBD1. Germline trimming cut 1 base from V and 1 base from J; bases unmatched to any gene: 7. The CDR3 sequence is 17 residues long. Per germline, CDR1 MGHRA and CDR2 YSYEKL. Written as DNA, the CDR3 is TGCGCCAGCAGCCAAGGCGTGGCAGGGGGGTCTGGAAACACCATATATTTT. Protein: CASSQGVAGGSGNTIYF.

The genes are TRBV7-2 and TRBJ2-1; 8 bases match TRBD1. Germline V lookup: CDR1 SGHTA, CDR2 FQGNSA. Unmatched junction bases numbered 9, after V lost 4 bases and J lost 7 bases. The CDR3 is 15 amino acids. CDR3 in amino acids: CASSSGQGASNEQFF. In DNA form, the CDR3 reads TGTGCCAGCAGCTCCGGGCAGGGGGCAAGTAATGAGCAGTTCTTC.

This clone was found once. The J gene is TRBJ1-2, the V gene TRBV9; 7 bases map to TRBD1. This CDR3 has 17 amino acids. V gave up 5 bases and J gave up 3 bases; unmatched junction bases: 16. CDR1 is SGDLS, CDR2 YYNGEE, per germline. The CDR3: CASRALGTVGFHYGYTF. In DNA form, the CDR3 reads TGTGCCAGCAGAGCCCTCGGGACAGTGGGGTTTCACTATGGCTACACCTTC.

The CDR3 region is CASSSDYYEQYF. For the CDR3, the DNA is TGTGCCAGCAGCTCAGACTACTACGAGCAGTACTTC. The chain employs TRBV11-3 and TRBJ2-7; D is possibly TRBD2 (5 bases). The CDR3 contains 12 residues. CDR1 is SGHNT and CDR2 is YENEEA in the germline V gene. V was shortened by 4 bases and J by 3 bases, with 7 bases between the two germline ends.

The J gene is TRBJ2-7, the V gene TRBV28; possibly TRBD1 for D (5 bases). Germline CDR1 reads MDHEN; CDR2 reads SYDVKM. V shed 1 base and J shed 5 bases, with 15 bases lying between them. The length of the CDR3 is 15 residues. The DNA of the CDR3 is TGTGCCAGCAGTTTATCAGGGTCCCAGAGGCACGAGCAGTACTTC. It encodes CASSLSGSQRHEQYF.

The chain links TRBV6-1 to TRBJ1-2, with D possibly TRBD1 on 5 matching bases. Germline V gene lookup returns CDR1 MNHNS and CDR2 SASEGT. There are 16 residues in the CDR3. Trimming cost V 1 base and J 1 base, with 13 bases left between them. CDR3 amino acids: CASSEDGWTNNYGYTF. CDR3 sequence (DNA): TGTGCCAGCAGTGAAGATGGTTGGACAAATAACTATGGCTACACCTTC.

The V and J genes are TRBV6-5 and TRBJ1-3, with 7 bases matching TRBD1. This CDR3 is built from 14 residues. Germline values: CDR1 MNHEY, CDR2 SVGAGI. J lost 2 bases, V lost 5 bases, and 3 bases had no gene match. The chain's CDR3 is CASSTGVAGNTIYF. The CDR3 nucleotides are TGTGCCAGCAGTACAGGGGTAGCTGGAAACACCATATATTTT.

This clone was counted a single time. This chain joins TRBV7-2 and TRBJ1-2; D not certain. The CDR3 is 14 residues long. The germline gives CDR1 SGHTA, CDR2 FQGNSA. The V gene lost 5 bases and the J gene lost 8 bases, with 18 bases spanning the gap. The CDR3 DNA follows: TGTGCCAGCAGCCCGATGGGAAGGTTAGAAGGCTACACCTTC. Its translation is CASSPMGRLEGYTF.

The table lists this clone with a count of one. DNA for the CDR3: TGTGCCAGCAGCCGGCGGGGGGCCGGGGAGACCCAGTACTTC. The encoded protein is CASSRRGAGETQYF. The gene calls are TRBV3-1 (or the pseudogene TRBV3-2) and TRBJ2-5; TRBD2 matches at 8 bases. Germline lookup yields CDR1 LGHDT and CDR2 YNNKEL (reference sequence). Trimming took 4 bases from V and 5 from J; bases not matched to a gene: 6. This CDR3 is 14 amino acids long.

This chain joins TRBV5-1 and TRBJ1-1; TRBD1 is a possible D gene (6 bases). V lost 3 bases, J lost 4 bases, and 10 bases lay in between. Looked up from germline, CDR1 is SGHRS and CDR2 is YFSETQ. The CDR3 covers 13 residues. CDR3 sequence: CASSSVRGTEAFF. CDR3 DNA sequence: TGCGCCAGCAGCTCCGTCAGGGGCACTGAAGCTTTCTTT.